This TCR beta chain was sequenced in a study of blood T cell repertoires in COVID-19. Overall study context: Acute and convalescent COVID-19 samples came from the United States, Italy and Spain.

With 5 bases clipped from V and 7 bases from J, the junction kept 9 bases outside the gene matches. The length of the CDR3 is 16 residues. In germline, CDR1 is SGHVS, CDR2 FQNEAQ. TCRdb's table, derived via immunoSEQ multiplex PCR, lists solely in-frame clones and lacks some. The profile shows around 100,000 clones, nearly 90% of them singletons. This rearrangement joins TRBV7-8 to TRBJ1-6; 9 bases are a match to TRBD1. This receptor was obtained from a man aged 50-59 years in a cohort sampled during active COVID-19. The specimen sequenced was peripheral blood. This chain's CDR3 is CASSHPGQGGNSPLHF. In nucleotides, the CDR3 is TGTGCCAGCAGCCACCCGGGACAGGGCGGCAATTCACCCCTCCACTTT.